The 4 T cell receptor beta chains presented below share a single source sample, sequenced in a study of blood T cell repertoires in COVID-19. The protocol was immunoSEQ multiplex PCR, while the TCRdb copy is restricted to in-frame clones and leaves out a portion. Of roughly 480,000 clones listed, 89% were seen once; the top ten hold 0.8% to 0.9%. Sequenced: peripheral blood. Every receptor here comes from a man between 18 and 35 years old with COVID-19, enrolled during active disease.

The genes are TRBV5-4 and TRBJ2-1; TRBD1 aligns across 10 bases. The CDR3 totals 12 residues. Germline assignment: CDR1 SGHNT and CDR2 YYREEE (reference sequence). V dropped 7 bases and J dropped 12; count of bases not matched to a gene: 7. CDR3: CASEDRGKSQFF. CDR3 sequence (DNA): TGTGCCAGCGAGGACAGGGGGAAGTCGCAGTTCTTC.

A note on this clone: It is unclear where the CDR3 begins or ends on the DNA, so no DNA is shown, and the CDR3 is as TCRdb lists it. The chain links TRBV23-1 to TRBJ2-3; the D call in the table, TRBD2, was not verified against the DNA. TRBV23-1 is marked as an open reading frame, function uncertain. The CDR3 is 18 residues long, counting both termini. This CDR3 is CASILGSGTGKGTDTQYF.

This clone was recorded only once. V is TRBV7-9 and J is TRBJ1-2, with D maybe TRBD1 (5 bases). Between the trimmed V and J ends, which lost 6 bases and 6 bases, there was a span of 14 bases. The CDR3 loop spans 13 amino acids. Germline V gene lookup returns CDR1 SEHNR and CDR2 FQNEAQ (reference sequence). The CDR3 DNA sequence: TGTGCCAGCAGTGTTATCCAGGGCGATGGCTACACCTTC. Its translation is CASSVIQGDGYTF.

Concerning this clone: The junction shows a germline mismatch at one end, possibly a read error. V is TRBV5-4 and J is TRBJ1-2, with D tentatively TRBD1 (5 bases). Germline V CDR1 and CDR2: SGHNT, YYREEE (reference sequence). The CDR3 covers 12 residues. CDR3 in amino acids: CASSLDTQGYTF. In DNA, the CDR3 is TGTGCCAGCAGTTTGGACACCCAGGGCTACACCTTC.